This T cell receptor beta chain emerged from a study of ipilimumab plus nivolumab after autologous stem cell transplantation. Study-level information: Myeloma cases were transplant-naive high-risk or relapsed within 3 years post first autologous transplant.

Checkpoint therapy with ipilimumab 1 mg/kg began 14 to 28 days after transplant. This clone was observed once. This CDR3 has 16 amino acids. CDR1 and CDR2 from the germline V gene are SGHRS and YFSETQ. The J segment lost 3 bases and the V segment lost 3 bases, leaving 6 bases of the junction unmatched. Sequencing used immunoSEQ multiplex PCR; TCRdb keeps in-frame clones, though not all of them. Of some 46,000 clones listed, approximately 90% are singletons. The sequence was obtained from a male donor with multiple myeloma. The rearrangement joins TRBV5-1 to TRBJ2-5, with 12 bases that match TRBD2. Sequenced material: PBMCs, taken in a trial of ipilimumab plus nivolumab as post-transplant consolidation. CDR3 bases: TGCGCCAGCAGCTCACTAGCGGGGGGATCCAAAGAGACCCAGTACTTC. Amino acids: CASSSLAGGSKETQYF.